A selection of T cell receptor beta chains follows, all from one sample in a study of T cell changes during pregnancy in multiple sclerosis. The data were produced by immunoSEQ multiplex PCR, yet TCRdb's version contains in-frame clones alone and is incomplete. The table has about 68,000 clones, 90% seen once. The specimen was peripheral blood, collected in the third trimester of pregnancy. The receptors come from a female donor with multiple sclerosis, enrolled in a pregnancy study. Both conserved end residues are part of each CDR3. Each record gives: clone size, J gene, V gene, D gene, CDR3 protein, CDR3 DNA. D genes are given only for firm matches. Expanded clones are given a class, and other clones once, few, many or no size at all.

abundance: once
j_gene: TRBJ1-4
v_gene: TRBV11-2
d_gene: NA
CDR3aa: CASSLGGGREKLFF
CDR3nt: TGTGCCAGCAGCTTAGGGGGGGGTAGAGAAAAACTGTTTTTT

abundance: NA
j_gene: TRBJ2-3
v_gene: TRBV7-2
d_gene: TRBD2
CDR3aa: CASSLLAGSTDTQYF
CDR3nt: TGTGCCAGCAGCTTACTAGCGGGCAGCACAGATACGCAGTATTTT

abundance: NA
j_gene: TRBJ1-4
v_gene: TRBV5-6
d_gene: TRBD1
CDR3aa: CASSTPTGTEGEKLFF
CDR3nt: TGTGCCAGCAGCACCCCGACCGGGACAGAGGGTGAAAAACTGTTTTTT

abundance: NA
j_gene: TRBJ1-6
v_gene: TRBV27
d_gene: TRBD1
CDR3aa: CASSPRQGRDSPLHF
CDR3nt: TGTGCCAGCAGTCCCCGACAGGGGAGGGATTCACCCCTCCACTTT

abundance: NA
j_gene: TRBJ2-7
v_gene: TRBV27
d_gene: NA
CDR3aa: CASTMGGNEQYF
CDR3nt: TGTGCCAGCACTATGGGGGGAAACGAGCAGTACTTC

abundance: once
j_gene: TRBJ2-1
v_gene: TRBV7-6
d_gene: TRBD2
CDR3aa: CASSLVSGTSASQGYNEQFF
CDR3nt: TGTGCCAGCAGCTTAGTTTCCGGGACTAGCGCCTCACAAGGCTACAATGAGCAGTTCTTC

abundance: NA
j_gene: TRBJ1-2
v_gene: TRBV25-1
d_gene: NA
CDR3aa: CASSETGKGSYGYTF
CDR3nt: TGTGCCAGCAGTGAAACAGGGAAAGGGAGCTATGGCTACACCTTC

abundance: NA
j_gene: TRBJ1-1
v_gene: TRBV5-1
d_gene: TRBD1
CDR3aa: CASSFMGTGGTEAFF
CDR3nt: TGCGCCAGCAGCTTTATGGGGACAGGAGGCACTGAAGCTTTCTTT

abundance: NA
j_gene: TRBJ1-4
v_gene: TRBV7-2
d_gene: NA
CDR3aa: CASSFQGLMVANEKLFF
CDR3nt: TGTGCCAGCAGCTTCCAGGGGCTAATGGTAGCTAATGAAAAACTGTTTTTT

abundance: NA
j_gene: TRBJ2-7
v_gene: TRBV9
d_gene: TRBD1
CDR3aa: CASSGIDRGSYEQYF
CDR3nt: TGTGCCAGCAGCGGAATCGACAGGGGTTCCTACGAGCAGTACTTC

abundance: NA
j_gene: TRBJ2-7
v_gene: TRBV28
d_gene: TRBD2
CDR3aa: CASRFNSGRAQYEQYF
CDR3nt: TGTGCCAGCAGATTCAATAGCGGGAGGGCACAGTACGAGCAGTACTTC

abundance: NA
j_gene: TRBJ1-4
v_gene: TRBV6-5
d_gene: NA
CDR3aa: CASSPRAGAEKLFF
CDR3nt: TGTGCCAGCAGCCCTCGCGCAGGGGCAGAAAAACTGTTTTTT

abundance: many
j_gene: TRBJ2-7
v_gene: TRBV6-1
d_gene: TRBD1
CDR3aa: CASSSPGQGYYEQYF
CDR3nt: TGTGCCAGCAGCTCCCCGGGACAGGGGTACTACGAGCAGTACTTC

abundance: NA
j_gene: TRBJ2-7
v_gene: TRBV4-2
d_gene: TRBD1
CDR3aa: CASSQLDRGGQYF
CDR3nt: TGTGCCAGCAGCCAGCTCGACAGGGGCGGTCAGTACTTC

abundance: NA
j_gene: TRBJ2-2
v_gene: TRBV18
d_gene: NA
CDR3aa: CASSPHRVGRGVAGELFF
CDR3nt: TGTGCCAGCTCACCCCACCGCGTTGGCAGGGGGGTTGCCGGGGAGCTGTTTTTT

abundance: NA
j_gene: TRBJ2-7
v_gene: TRBV4-1
d_gene: TRBD1
CDR3aa: CASSQSTGAYEQYF
CDR3nt: TGCGCCAGCAGCCAGTCGACAGGGGCCTACGAGCAGTACTTC

abundance: once
j_gene: TRBJ2-3
v_gene: TRBV10-3
d_gene: TRBD2
CDR3aa: CASGGRDGDTDTQYF
CDR3nt: TGTGCCAGCGGGGGGCGGGACGGTGACACAGATACGCAGTATTTT

abundance: NA
j_gene: TRBJ2-7
v_gene: TRBV6-1
d_gene: NA
CDR3aa: CASTGVGFAGEQYF
CDR3nt: TGTGCCAGCACGGGCGTCGGGTTTGCGGGGGAGCAGTACTTC

abundance: NA
j_gene: TRBJ2-7
v_gene: TRBV6-5
d_gene: NA
CDR3aa: CASSRGEAYEQYF
CDR3nt: TGTGCCAGCAGCCGAGGGGAGGCCTACGAGCAGTACTTC

abundance: NA
j_gene: TRBJ2-5
v_gene: TRBV9
d_gene: NA
CDR3aa: CASSVVRALKETQYF
CDR3nt: TGTGCCAGCAGCGTAGTGCGGGCCTTAAAAGAGACCCAGTACTTC

abundance: NA
j_gene: TRBJ2-7
v_gene: TRBV11-2
d_gene: TRBD2
CDR3aa: CASSPRSGTSGAYEQYF
CDR3nt: TGTGCCAGCAGCCCAAGAAGTGGGACTAGCGGGGCCTACGAGCAGTACTTC

abundance: NA
j_gene: TRBJ1-1
v_gene: TRBV29-1
d_gene: TRBD1
CDR3aa: CSVLPGQGNTEAFF
CDR3nt: TGCAGCGTCCTACCGGGACAGGGGAACACTGAAGCTTTCTTT

abundance: NA
j_gene: TRBJ1-5
v_gene: TRBV19
d_gene: NA
CDR3aa: CASSLDMYSNQPQHF
CDR3nt: TGTGCCAGTAGTCTCGACATGTATAGCAATCAGCCCCAGCATTTT

abundance: NA
j_gene: TRBJ2-7
v_gene: TRBV29-1
d_gene: TRBD2
CDR3aa: CSVEGLGGRAIGEQYF
CDR3nt: TGCAGCGTTGAGGGCCTGGGCGGGAGGGCGATAGGCGAGCAGTACTTC

abundance: NA
j_gene: TRBJ2-1
v_gene: TRBV29-1
d_gene: NA
CDR3aa: CSVRREFLDEQFF
CDR3nt: TGCAGCGTGAGGAGGGAATTCTTGGATGAGCAGTTCTTC

abundance: NA
j_gene: TRBJ2-7
v_gene: TRBV7-2
d_gene: NA
CDR3aa: CASSSRYGSYEQYF
CDR3nt: TGTGCCAGCAGCTCCCGTTACGGGTCCTACGAGCAGTACTTC

abundance: NA
j_gene: TRBJ2-3
v_gene: TRBV19
d_gene: TRBD2
CDR3aa: CASRIRPSGVGLDTQYF
CDR3nt: TGTGCCAGTAGAATCCGCCCTAGCGGCGTGGGACTCGATACGCAGTATTTT

abundance: NA
j_gene: TRBJ1-5
v_gene: TRBV2
d_gene: NA
CDR3aa: CASSEALRHNQPQHF
CDR3nt: TGTGCCAGCAGTGAAGCGCTCAGGCACAATCAGCCCCAGCATTTT

abundance: NA
j_gene: TRBJ2-2
v_gene: TRBV28
d_gene: NA
CDR3aa: CASSSYRMRYTGELFF
CDR3nt: TGTGCCAGCAGTTCATACAGGATGAGGTACACCGGGGAGCTGTTTTTT